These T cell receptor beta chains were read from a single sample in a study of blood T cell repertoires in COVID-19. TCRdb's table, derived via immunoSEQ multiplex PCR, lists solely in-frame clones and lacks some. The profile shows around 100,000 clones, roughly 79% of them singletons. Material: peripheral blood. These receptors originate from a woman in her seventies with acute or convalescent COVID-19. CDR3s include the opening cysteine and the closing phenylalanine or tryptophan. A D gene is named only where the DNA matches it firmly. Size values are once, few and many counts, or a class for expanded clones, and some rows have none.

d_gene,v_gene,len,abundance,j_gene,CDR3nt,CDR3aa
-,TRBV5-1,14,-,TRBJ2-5,TGCGCCAGCAGCTTCTATGACAGCCAAGAGACCCAGTACTTC,CASSFYDSQETQYF
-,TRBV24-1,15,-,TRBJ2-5,TGTGCCACCAGTGACCCCGGACAGTTAGGGGAGACCCAGTACTTC,CATSDPGQLGETQYF
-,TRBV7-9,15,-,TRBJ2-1,TGTGCCAGCAGCTCGGGGGGCCGCTCCTACAATGAGCAGTTCTTC,CASSSGGRSYNEQFF
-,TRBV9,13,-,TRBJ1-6,TGTGCCAGCAGCCAATCACAGGAGTCACCCCTCCACTTT,CASSQSQESPLHF
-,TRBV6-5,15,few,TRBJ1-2,TGTGCCAGCAGCGCTCCCACAATGACAGGTGAAGGCTACACCTTC,CASSAPTMTGEGYTF
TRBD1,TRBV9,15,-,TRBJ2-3,TGTGCCAGCAGCGACCAACAGGGGAGCACAGATACGCAGTATTTT,CASSDQQGSTDTQYF
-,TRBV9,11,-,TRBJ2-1,TGTGCCAGCAGCCTTATCAATGAGCAGTTCTTC,CASSLINEQFF
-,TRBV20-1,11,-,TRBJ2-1,TGCAGTCCTGGGCAGGGGGGCGAGCAGTTCTTC,CSPGQGGEQFF
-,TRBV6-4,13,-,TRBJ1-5,TGTGCCAGCAGTGTGGACTCAAATCAGCCCCAGCATTTT,CASSVDSNQPQHF
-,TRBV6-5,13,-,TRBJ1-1,TGTGCCAGCAGACCCACAGGGTACACTGAAGCTTTCTTT,CASRPTGYTEAFF
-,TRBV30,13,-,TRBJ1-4,TGTGCCTTATCTGCGTCTACTAATGAAAAACTGTTTTTT,CALSASTNEKLFF
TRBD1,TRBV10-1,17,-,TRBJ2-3,TGCGCCAGCAGTGAGTCGTCCCGGGACAGGGGATCAGAAACGCAGTATTTT,CASSESSRDRGSETQYF
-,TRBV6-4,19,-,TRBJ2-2,TGTGCCAGCAGTGCCCTTCCCCGGGAGAGGGCCGATCGGACCGGGGAGCTGTTTTTT,CASSALPRERADRTGELFF
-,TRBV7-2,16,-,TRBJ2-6,TGTGCCAGCAGCTTAGAAGGGGGCTCTGGGGCCAACGTCCTGACTTTC,CASSLEGGSGANVLTF
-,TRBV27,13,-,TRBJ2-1,TGTGCCAGCAGTTTTCCCCCTTACAATGAGCAGTTCTTC,CASSFPPYNEQFF
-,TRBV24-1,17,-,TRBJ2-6,TGTGCCACCAGTGACCCTGAACCGAGCTCTGGGGCCAACGTCCTGACTTTC,CATSDPEPSSGANVLTF
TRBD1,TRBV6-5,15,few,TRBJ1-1,TGTGCCAGCAGTAGCAGGGGGCTCGGGAACACTGAAGCTTTCTTT,CASSSRGLGNTEAFF
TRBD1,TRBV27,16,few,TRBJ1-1,TGTGCCAGCAGTTTAGATCCACAGGGGGTGGGTACTGAAGCTTTCTTT,CASSLDPQGVGTEAFF
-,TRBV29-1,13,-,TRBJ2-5,TGCAGCGTTGGTTTGAACTTCCAAGAGACCCAGTACTTC,CSVGLNFQETQYF
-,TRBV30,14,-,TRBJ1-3,TGTGCCTGGAGTGTAAGGGGGTCCGGGAACACCATATATTTT,CAWSVRGSGNTIYF
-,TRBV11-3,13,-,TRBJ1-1,TGTGCCAGCAGCTTATCTCCGAGCACTGAAGCTTTCTTT,CASSLSPSTEAFF
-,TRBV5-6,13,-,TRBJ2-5,TGTGCCAGCAGCCCGGTACGGCGGGAGACCCAGTACTTC,CASSPVRRETQYF
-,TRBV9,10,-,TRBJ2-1,TGTGCCAGCGAAGGGGCTGAGCAGTTCTTC,CASEGAEQFF
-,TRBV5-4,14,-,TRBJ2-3,TGTGCCAGCAGAGAGGGCGTCGTGGGAGATACGCAGTATTTT,CASREGVVGDTQYF
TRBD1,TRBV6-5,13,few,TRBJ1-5,TGTGCCAGCAGATTAGGACAGGGGAAACCCCAGCATTTT,CASRLGQGKPQHF
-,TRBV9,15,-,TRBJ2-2,TGTGCCAGCAGCGTAGGGGGCGGGAACACCGGGGAGCTGTTTTTT,CASSVGGGNTGELFF
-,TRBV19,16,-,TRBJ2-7,TGTGCCAGTAGTCCATCCCCAGGGTCCGACGGCTACGAGCAGTACTTC,CASSPSPGSDGYEQYF
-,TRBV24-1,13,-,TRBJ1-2,TGTGCCACCAGTCAGGGAGGCAACTATGGCTACACCTTC,CATSQGGNYGYTF
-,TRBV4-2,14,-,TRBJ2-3,TGTGCCAGCAGCCAAGATCTACCCCGCGATACGCAGTATTTT,CASSQDLPRDTQYF
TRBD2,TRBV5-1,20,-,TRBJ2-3,TGCGCCAGCAGCTGGGCGCAGTCGCGACTAGCGGGGTCTGTGTCAGATACGCAGTATTTT,CASSWAQSRLAGSVSDTQYF
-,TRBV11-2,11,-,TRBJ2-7,TGTGCCAGCAGCTCGGCACGGGTGCAGTACTTC,CASSSARVQYF
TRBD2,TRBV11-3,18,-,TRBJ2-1,TGTGCCAGCAGCCGGACTAGCGGGGGGGCCAGCTCCTACAATGAGCAGTTCTTC,CASSRTSGGASSYNEQFF
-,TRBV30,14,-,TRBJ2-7,TGTGCCTGGAGTGTACGGGTCGACTCCTACGAGCAGTACTTC,CAWSVRVDSYEQYF
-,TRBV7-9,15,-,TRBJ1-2,TGTGCCAGCAGCCGTACAGGGTTCGACGCCTATGGCTACACCTTC,CASSRTGFDAYGYTF
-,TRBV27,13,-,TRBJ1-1,TGTGCCAGCAGTTTACGGGATAACACTGAAGCTTTCTTT,CASSLRDNTEAFF
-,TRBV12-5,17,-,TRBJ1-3,TGTGCTAGTGGTTTCCCTGGACAGTTTGGCTCTGGAAACACCATATATTTT,CASGFPGQFGSGNTIYF
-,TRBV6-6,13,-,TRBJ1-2,TGTGCCAGCAGTCAAGGGACATTCTATGGCTACACCTTC,CASSQGTFYGYTF
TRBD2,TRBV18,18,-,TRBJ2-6,TGTGCCAGCTCACCTCCCGGGACTAGCCGCCCTGGGGCCAACGTCCTGACTTTC,CASSPPGTSRPGANVLTF
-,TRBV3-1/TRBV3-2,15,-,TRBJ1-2,TGTGCCAGCAGCCAAGGGGGACTTACAAACTATGGCTACACCTTC,CASSQGGLTNYGYTF
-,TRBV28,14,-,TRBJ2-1,TGTGCCAGCACTCGACAGACCTACTACAATGAGCAGTTCTTC,CASTRQTYYNEQFF
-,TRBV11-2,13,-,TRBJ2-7,TGTGCCAGCAGCTCAGAAACTTCCTACGAGCAGTACTTC,CASSSETSYEQYF
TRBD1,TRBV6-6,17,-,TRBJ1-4,TGTGCCAGCAGACGAGGAGGGACAGGGGGCAAGAATGAAAAACTGTTTTTT,CASRRGGTGGKNEKLFF
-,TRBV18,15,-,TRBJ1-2,TGTGCCAGCTCACCTTCGCCTTCGGACAGCTATGGCTACACCTTC,CASSPSPSDSYGYTF
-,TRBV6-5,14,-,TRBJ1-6,TGTGCCAGCAGGGGCAGCTCCTATAATTCACCCCTCCACTTT,CASRGSSYNSPLHF
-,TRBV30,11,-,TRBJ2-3,TGTGCCTGGAAGGAGGTAGATACGCAGTATTTT,CAWKEVDTQYF
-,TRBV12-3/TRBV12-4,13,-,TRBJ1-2,TGTGCCAGCAGTTCGACAGGCTCGGATGGCTACACCTTC,CASSSTGSDGYTF
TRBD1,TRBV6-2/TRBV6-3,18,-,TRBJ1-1,TGTGCCAGCAGTTACTCCTTTACGGGACAGGGATTGAACACTGAAGCTTTCTTT,CASSYSFTGQGLNTEAFF
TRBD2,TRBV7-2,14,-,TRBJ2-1,TGTGCCAGCAGCCCTAGCGGGGGCCTCGATGAGCAGTTCTTC,CASSPSGGLDEQFF
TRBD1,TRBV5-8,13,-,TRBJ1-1,TGTGCCAGCAGCCGCGACAGGGATCTAGCAGCTTTCTTT,CASSRDRDLAAFF
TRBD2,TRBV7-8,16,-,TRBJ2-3,TGTGCCAGCAGCTTAGTTAGCGGGGGGCCCACAGATACGCAGTATTTT,CASSLVSGGPTDTQYF